Here is one TCR beta chain with its context. Its target antigen remains unknown. No base quality values were provided; no much bigger clone lies one nucleotide off. From cysteine to phenylalanine, the CDR3 is 17 amino acids long. The read is trimmed to its CDR3 DNA, 51 bases read in frame from base 1. CDR1 SGDLS and CDR2 YYNGEE are derived from the germline V gene. V is cut by 3 bases and J by 3 bases, and the space between the germline ends is 18 bases. The collaborating institutions used their own protocols to collect whole blood in K2EDTA tubes. For TCRbeta analysis, collaborators shipped samples as frozen whole blood, isolated PBMCs, or DNA extracted from either of those sample types. TCRbeta CDR3 regions were amplified from genomic DNA using the immunoSEQ Assay, a bias-controlled multiplex PCR. The authors processed their data as follows. Nucleated cell counts per sample were estimated from amplification of reference gene primers within the assay. Sequence reads were collapsed and filtered to measure the absolute abundance of every unique TCRbeta CDR3 rearrangement. For each sample, productive Simpson clonality was calculated by taking the square root of Simpson's diversity index across productive rearrangements. The source is immuneACCESS, and TCRdb retained only in-frame sequences with V and J called. Part of the clones is not carried over; for the studies checked, unresolved V genes explain less than half of this, and the remainder is unexplained. That table is the source of V, J and clone size, and D and trimming were worked out from the DNA. The sample table contains some 140,000 clones; only one count was recorded for approximately 80% of them. Jointly, the top ten make up about 29% of the sample.

The data are from a study of blood T cell repertoires in COVID-19 (dated by TCRdb to between 2020 and 2021). About the full investigation: Samples covering the acute and convalescent phases of COVID-19 were provided by collaborators in the United States, Italy and Spain. Where HLA class I and class II types were available, the types were taken from metadata supplied by the sample provider, not from assay-based typing. The repertoires were released in a freely available public database meant as a resource for research on the immune response to SARS-CoV-2. Samples were obtained from the ongoing ImmuneRACE study (first 160 participants) and from about 1,300 subjects provided by 6 global collaborators. The dataset comprised deeply sampled blood TCRbeta repertoires from subjects exposed to, actively infected with, or recovered from COVID-19. Sample metadata almost always included a de-identified subject ID, COVID-19 status, age in years and sex. The material from the prospective study consisted of cDNA or gDNA derived from T cells, B-cell-depleted T cells, or PBMCs.

General study outcomes and caveats: How much clinical and demographic metadata was included differed by source and by participant, and the metadata was provided uncurated.

The receptor's source is a woman aged 60 to 75 with acute or convalescent COVID-19. Sequenced input: peripheral blood. The V and J segments used are TRBV9 and TRBJ2-2, with the D gene not clear enough to name. The CDR3 has the sequence CASSGRLDPGDTGELFF. The nucleotide sequence is TGTGCCAGCAGCGGAAGACTCGACCCCGGAGACACCGGGGAGCTGTTTTTT.